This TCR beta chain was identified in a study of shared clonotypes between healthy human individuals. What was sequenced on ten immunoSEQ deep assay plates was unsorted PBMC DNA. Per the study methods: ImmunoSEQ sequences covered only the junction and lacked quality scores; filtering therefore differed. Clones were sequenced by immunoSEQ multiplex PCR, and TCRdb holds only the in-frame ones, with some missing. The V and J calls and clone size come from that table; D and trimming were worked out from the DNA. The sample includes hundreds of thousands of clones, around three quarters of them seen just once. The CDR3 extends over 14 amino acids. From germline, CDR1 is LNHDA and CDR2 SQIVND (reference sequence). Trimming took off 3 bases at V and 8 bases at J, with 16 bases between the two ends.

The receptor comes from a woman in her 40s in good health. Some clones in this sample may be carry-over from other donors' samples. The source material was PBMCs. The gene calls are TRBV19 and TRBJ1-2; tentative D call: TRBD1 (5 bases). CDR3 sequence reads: CASSIVASSGGYTF. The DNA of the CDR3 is TGTGCCAGTAGTATCGTCGCCAGCTCAGGGGGCTACACCTTC.